These 24 T cell receptor beta chains were sequenced from one sample in a study of blood T cell repertoires in COVID-19. Using immunoSEQ multiplex PCR, the repertoire was profiled, and TCRdb retains in-frame clones only, with some absent. The sample holds roughly 400,000 clones, 88% seen once. Sequencing used PBMCs or T cells enriched from blood (not recorded which). These receptors came from a woman aged 18-30 years who had been exposed to COVID-19.

This clone was found a few times. The genes are TRBV6-5 and TRBJ2-1; TRBD1 might be the D (6 bases). This CDR3 has 14 residues. Germline CDR1 is MNHEY and CDR2 is SVGAGI. V was trimmed by 1 base and J by 8 bases, leaving 12 bases between them. In DNA, the CDR3 is TGTGCCAGCAGTTACTACAGGGATGGGCATGAGCAGTTCTTC. This gives the protein CASSYYRDGHEQFF.

Turning to this clone: Other DNA sequences of this sample code for an identical CDR3. The chain links TRBV5-1 to TRBJ1-3; D gene unclear. The germline CDR1 and CDR2 sequences are SGHRS and YFSETQ. The CDR3 consists of 14 residues. Between the trimmed V and J ends, which lost 0 bases and 0 bases, there was a span of 4 bases. CDR3 region: CASSLGGSGNTIYF. CDR3 coding DNA: TGCGCCAGCAGCTTGGGCGGCTCTGGAAACACCATATATTTT.

A word on this clone: Other DNA sequences of this sample code for an identical CDR3. V usage is TRBV9 and J usage is TRBJ1-1; possible D gene TRBD1, 5 bases. CDR1 is SGDLS and CDR2 is YYNGEE in the germline V gene. The CDR3 consists of 14 residues. The V gene lost 0 bases and the J gene lost 1 base, with 7 bases spanning the gap. CDR3 in DNA: TGTGCCAGCAGCGTAGGAAGGGGGAACACTGAAGCTTTCTTT. This encodes CASSVGRGNTEAFF.

The V call is TRBV12-3 or TRBV12-4, the J call TRBJ2-7; perhaps TRBD1 as D (5 bases). Trimming took 5 bases from V and 8 from J, leaving 13 bases between them. The CDR3 has 12 amino acids. The CDR3: CASSLTDLKQYF. The CDR3 nucleotides read TGTGCCAGCAGTCTGACAGACCTGAAGCAGTACTTC.

This clone was recorded once. This chain uses TRBV29-1 with TRBJ1-3, with D unclear. The CDR3 is made up of 16 amino acids. Germline lookup yields CDR1 SQVTM and CDR2 ANQGSEA. Trimming shortened V by 1 base and J by 0 bases, and 13 bases separated the two germline ends. The CDR3 loop is CSVEVSGVPSGNTIYF. As DNA, the CDR3 is TGCAGCGTTGAAGTAAGCGGAGTCCCCTCTGGAAACACCATATATTTT.

The V gene is TRBV11-3, the J gene TRBJ2-1, with a tentative D call TRBD2 (5 bases). Germline V gene data show CDR1 as SGHNT and CDR2 as YENEEA. The CDR3 spans 14 residues. The V end lost 0 bases, the J end lost 6 bases, and 9 bases lay between the germline ends. This CDR3 reads CASSLDSGGNEQFF. The DNA of the CDR3 is TGTGCCAGCAGCTTAGATTCCGGAGGCAATGAGCAGTTCTTC.

The chain combines TRBV6-1 with TRBJ2-2; TRBD2 is a possible D gene (5 bases). The germline gives CDR1 MNHNS, CDR2 SASEGT. V gave up 2 bases and J gave up 6 bases, with 19 bases separating them. The CDR3 contains 17 residues. The CDR3 bases are TGTGCCAGCAGTGAATTAGAGGTTGAGGGTACGGCCGGGGAGCTGTTTTTT. It specifies CASSELEVEGTAGELFF.

The rearrangement links TRBV7-9 to TRBJ2-1, with D perhaps matching TRBD2 (5 bases). The CDR3 totals 12 residues. Per germline, CDR1 SEHNR and CDR2 FQNEAQ (reference sequence). The V end lost 5 bases, the J end lost 9 bases, and 11 bases lay between the germline ends. This CDR3 reads CASSLGVLEQFF. In DNA form, the CDR3 reads TGTGCCAGCAGCCTGGGAGTCCTTGAGCAGTTCTTC.

V gene TRBV7-9 combines with J gene TRBJ2-1; the match to TRBD2 covers 7 bases. Germline values: CDR1 SEHNR, CDR2 FQNEAQ (reference sequence). V shed 0 bases, J shed 1 base, and the junction held 6 bases outside the gene matches. CDR3 length: 17 residues. The CDR3 DNA is TGTGCCAGCAGCTTAGCATTTGGGGAGGGGTCCTACAATGAGCAGTTCTTC. It translates to CASSLAFGEGSYNEQFF.

The J gene is TRBJ2-3, the V gene TRBV2; TRBD2 agrees at 7 bases. This CDR3 spans 15 amino acids. J was trimmed by 1 base and V by 8 bases; bases with no gene match: 9. Germline V gene data show CDR1 as SNHLY and CDR2 as FYNNEI. CDR3 in amino acids: CASRGSGTRTDTQYF. The CDR3 DNA reads as TGTGCCAGCCGTGGGAGCGGGACCCGCACAGATACGCAGTATTTT.

The V and J genes are TRBV28 and TRBJ1-4; 7 nucleotides align to TRBD1. V dropped 6 bases and J dropped 7; count of bases not matched to a gene: 11. The CDR3 spans 15 residues. The germline V gene has CDR1 MDHEN and CDR2 SYDVKM. The CDR3 DNA is TGTGCCAGCAGAACTCCCGGACAGGACCCTGAAAAACTGTTTTTT. Encoded protein: CASRTPGQDPEKLFF.

This chain links TRBV6-2 or TRBV6-3 with TRBJ2-4, with a possible D match to TRBD1 (6 bases). Germline loops: CDR1 MNHEY, CDR2 SVGEGT. This CDR3 contains 14 residues. Trimming stripped 3 bases from V and 2 bases from J, with 8 bases between. CDR3 sequence: CASSYGGPKNIQYF. CDR3 sequence (DNA): TGTGCCAGCAGTTATGGGGGCCCCAAAAACATTCAGTACTTC.

The J gene is TRBJ2-1, the V gene TRBV3-1 (or the pseudogene TRBV3-2), with 8 bases identical to TRBD1. The CDR3 covers 16 residues. J lost 9 bases, V lost 5 bases, and 15 bases had no gene match. Germline CDR1 LGHDT, CDR2 YNNKEL (reference sequence). In nucleotides, the CDR3 is TGTGCCAGCAGCGCGAACAGGGGGGTAGTGAGCGGTGAGCAGTTCTTC. Amino acids: CASSANRGVVSGEQFF.

The chain recombines TRBV7-2 with TRBJ1-1; D not resolved. This CDR3 comprises 14 residues. V dropped 1 base and J dropped 0 bases, with 6 bases sitting between them. Germline loops: CDR1 SGHTA, CDR2 FQGNSA. CDR3 DNA sequence: TGTGCCAGCAGCTTAGAGCGGCTGAACACTGAAGCTTTCTTT. Translating gives CASSLERLNTEAFF.

The J gene is TRBJ1-4, the V gene TRBV9; no clear D gene. This CDR3 has 15 residues. CDR1 and CDR2 from the germline V gene are SGDLS and YYNGEE. V lost 0 bases and J 2 bases, leaving 8 bases between the germline ends. The CDR3 protein is CASSVAGSTNEKLFF. The CDR3 region has the DNA TGTGCCAGCAGCGTAGCAGGCAGCACTAATGAAAAACTGTTTTTT.

The rearrangement joins TRBV7-3 to TRBJ1-2; 7 bases are a match to TRBD1. The V gene end was trimmed by 1 base and the J gene end by 3 bases; junction bases not matched to a gene: 11. Germline V gene sequence: CDR1 SGHTA, CDR2 FQGTGA. There are 17 residues in the CDR3. Here the CDR3 DNA reads TGTGCCAGCAGCTTAATGGGGGGACAGACTCCTGACTATGGCTACACCTTC. It codes for CASSLMGGQTPDYGYTF.

This clone occurred a few times. The rearrangement links TRBV7-2 to TRBJ2-7, with D perhaps matching TRBD2 (6 bases). Looked up from germline, CDR1 is SGHTA and CDR2 is FQGNSA. The CDR3 contains 15 residues. V lost 0 bases and J lost 4, with 13 bases in between. CDR3 protein: CASSLAPGLQYEQYF. Written as DNA, the CDR3 is TGTGCCAGCAGCTTAGCGCCGGGACTTCAATACGAGCAGTACTTC.

The CDR3 spells CASSQDQAGVYGYTF. DNA for the CDR3: TGCGCCAGCAGCCAAGATCAGGCAGGGGTCTATGGCTACACCTTC. V and J are TRBV4-1 and TRBJ1-2; tentative D call: TRBD1 (6 bases). CDR3 length equals 15 residues. CDR1 and CDR2 from the germline V gene are MGHRA and YSYEKL. V gave up 0 bases and J gave up 4 bases, with 12 bases separating them.

This clone was seen only a few times. The chain joins TRBV10-3 to TRBJ2-7; 13 nucleotides agree with TRBD2. Germline V CDR1 and CDR2: ENHRY, SYGVKD. Germline trimming cut 4 bases from V and 6 bases from J; bases unmatched to any gene: 6. The CDR3 sequence is 15 residues long. CDR3 DNA sequence: TGTGCCATCAGTGCACCGGGACTAGCGGGGAGCGAGCAGTACTTC. It is translated as CAISAPGLAGSEQYF.

The chain carries TRBV28 and TRBJ1-1; 8 nucleotides match TRBD1. This CDR3 contains 14 residues. The germline gives CDR1 MDHEN, CDR2 SYDVKM. Unmatched junction bases numbered 6, after V lost 3 bases and J lost 6 bases. The CDR3 bases are TGTGCCAGCAGTTTCACCCAGGGGGCCTCTGAAGCTTTCTTT. This encodes CASSFTQGASEAFF. Full variable domain (remainder filled in from reference TRBV28 and TRBJ1-1): DVKVTQSSRYLVKRTGEKVFLECVQDMDHENMFWYRQDPGLGLRLIYFSYDVKMKEKGDIPEGYSVSREKKERFSLILESASTNQTSMYLCASSFTQGASEAFFGQGTRLTVV.

The rearrangement uses TRBV6-6 and TRBJ1-5; 7 nucleotides agree with TRBD1. Trimming took 4 bases from V and 5 from J; bases not matched to a gene: 11. Germline V gene data show CDR1 as MNHNY and CDR2 as SVGAGI (reference sequence). The CDR3 totals 16 residues. As DNA, the CDR3 is TGTGCCAGCAGTTCAACGACAAGGGGGCGGGATCAGCCCCAGCATTTT. It codes for CASSSTTRGRDQPQHF.

V usage is TRBV12-3 or TRBV12-4 and J usage is TRBJ1-1; D call uncertain. The CDR3 is 13 residues long. Deletions cut 3 bases from V and 1 base from J, with 6 bases between. The chain's CDR3 is CASSFSWNTEAFF. CDR3 DNA sequence: TGTGCCAGCAGTTTCTCTTGGAACACTGAAGCTTTCTTT.

The chain carries TRBV25-1 and TRBJ2-7; D may be TRBD2 (6 bases). CDR1 MGHDK and CDR2 SYGVNS come from the germline V gene. The length of the CDR3 is 15 residues. With 3 bases removed from V and 3 bases from J, the gap between germline ends came to 15 bases. The CDR3 DNA is TGTGCCAGCAGTGACGGGGGTAGCGAAGGCTACGAGCAGTACTTC. Residues: CASSDGGSEGYEQYF.

A word on this clone: Other DNA sequences from this sample encode an identical CDR3 as well. The chain couples TRBV28 to TRBJ2-1, with TRBD2 as a possible D gene (6 bases). Trimming took off 2 bases at V and 3 bases at J, with 11 bases between the two ends. The CDR3 spans 15 residues. Germline assignment: CDR1 MDHEN and CDR2 SYDVKM. This CDR3 is CASSLPGLSYNEQFF. The CDR3, as DNA: TGTGCCAGCAGTTTACCGGGACTCAGCTACAATGAGCAGTTCTTC.